The 29 T cell receptor beta chains below come from one sample, sequenced in a study of cytomegalovirus exposure and HLA in healthy donors. The table came from immunoSEQ multiplex PCR; TCRdb's copy has only in-frame clones and leaves some out. The sample shows about 160,000 clones, roughly 90% of them seen only once. Sequencing was carried out using PBMCs. All receptors derive from a man between 18 and 35 years old in good health and CMV-seropositive.

The chain joins TRBV19 to TRBJ1-5; possibly TRBD1 for D (6 bases). The CDR3 totals 13 residues. CDR1 is LNHDA and CDR2 is SQIVND in the germline V gene (reference sequence). V dropped 9 bases and J dropped 6 bases, with 15 bases sitting between them. The CDR3 here is CASKQGLVQPQHF. DNA for the CDR3: TGTGCCAGCAAACAGGGTTTAGTTCAGCCCCAGCATTTT.

The chain couples TRBV28 to TRBJ2-2, with 8 bases lining up with TRBD2. The junction had 16 bases not matched to a gene; V was cut back by 3 bases and J by 1 base. The CDR3 loop spans 20 amino acids. Germline V gene data show CDR1 as MDHEN and CDR2 as SYDVKM. The DNA of the CDR3 is TGTGCCAGCAGTTTCACGTACCCGGGACTAGTAGTAGGGAACACCGGGGAGCTGTTTTTT. It encodes CASSFTYPGLVVGNTGELFF.

The V gene is TRBV2, the J gene TRBJ2-1, with D possibly being TRBD2 (6 bases). Germline V gene data show CDR1 as SNHLY and CDR2 as FYNNEI. The V and J ends lost 3 bases and 0 bases respectively, with 15 bases between them. CDR3 size: 17 residues. The CDR3 reads CASSERDLGGSYNEQFF. CDR3 sequence (DNA): TGTGCCAGCAGTGAGCGGGACCTGGGGGGCTCCTACAATGAGCAGTTCTTC.

This clone was counted between two and nine times. The V and J genes are TRBV7-9 and TRBJ1-1, with 8 bases that match TRBD1. Looked up from germline, CDR1 is SEHNR and CDR2 is FQNEAQ (reference sequence). V was clipped by 3 bases and J by 8 bases; unmatched bases: 11. The CDR3 is 15 residues long. DNA for the CDR3: TGTGCCAGCAGCTTTCCCGGACAGGGCATCCTAGAAGCTTTCTTT. As protein: CASSFPGQGILEAFF.

J is TRBJ2-5 and V is TRBV4-2, with no clear D. The germline V gene has CDR1 LGHNA and CDR2 YNFKEQ. The CDR3 extends over 15 amino acids. With 0 bases removed from V and 5 bases from J, the gap between germline ends came to 13 bases. The CDR3 nucleotides are TGTGCCAGCAGCCAAGAGAGGCAAGTGACCGAGACCCAGTACTTC. This encodes CASSQERQVTETQYF.

The genes are TRBV7-9 and TRBJ2-1; TRBD1 matches at 7 bases. Per the germline V gene, CDR1 is SEHNR and CDR2 is FQNEAQ (reference sequence). V shed 5 bases and J 4 bases; nucleotides not matched to a gene: 5. The CDR3 is 14 residues long. The CDR3 nucleotides read TGTGCCAGCAGCCAACGGGACAGATACAATGAGCAGTTCTTC. This gives the protein CASSQRDRYNEQFF. Full variable domain (rest looked up from reference TRBV7-9 and TRBJ2-1): DTGVSQNPRHKITKRGQNVTFRCDPISEHNRLYWYRQTLGQGPEFLTYFQNEAQLEKSRLLSDRFSAERPKGSFSTLEIQRTEQGDSAMYLCASSQRDRYNEQFFGPGTRLTVL.

This clone has just one count. The genes are TRBV5-1 and TRBJ2-1, with 10 positions matching TRBD2. Trimming removed 0 bases from V and 6 bases from J; junction bases left unmatched: 9. CDR3 length equals 17 residues. CDR1 SGHRS and CDR2 YFSETQ come from the germline V gene. CDR3 sequence: CASSLAGSGLAINEQFF. In DNA, the CDR3 is TGCGCCAGCAGCTTGGCTGGGTCGGGACTAGCGATCAATGAGCAGTTCTTC.

This clone was seen just once. The chain links TRBV4-2 to TRBJ1-5; D call uncertain. The CDR3 runs 15 residues. The V gene's germline CDR1 is LGHNA and CDR2 YNFKEQ. V lost 4 bases to trimming and J lost 15 bases, with 25 bases between them. This CDR3 reads CASSPHVRGKQDVHF. The CDR3 nucleotides are TGTGCCAGCAGCCCTCATGTCAGAGGTAAACAAGATGTGCATTTT.

The chain carries TRBV5-4 and TRBJ2-1; possible D gene TRBD1, 6 bases. The CDR3 extends over 15 amino acids. CDR1 is SGHNT, CDR2 YYREEE, per germline (reference sequence). With 0 bases removed from V and 2 bases from J, the gap between germline ends came to 9 bases. The CDR3 nucleotides read TGTGCCAGCAGCTTGGTAGGGGGAGCCTACAATGAGCAGTTCTTC. Translation gives CASSLVGGAYNEQFF.

The chain has TRBV6-5 and TRBJ2-1, with D hard to call. Deletions cut 6 bases from V and 5 bases from J, with 11 bases between. Germline assignment: CDR1 MNHEY and CDR2 SVGAGI. The CDR3 has 13 residues. CDR3 nucleotides: TGTGCCAGCAGCACCCCTAAACACAATGAGCAGTTCTTC. Translation gives CASSTPKHNEQFF.

The chain carries TRBV27 and TRBJ2-1, with TRBD2 identical over 12 bases. J was trimmed by 8 bases and V by 6 bases; bases with no gene match: 14. The CDR3 extends over 17 amino acids. CDR1 and CDR2 (germline): MNHEY, SMNVEV (reference sequence). CDR3 sequence: CASRNARTSGKVDEQFF. The CDR3 DNA sequence: TGTGCCAGCAGAAATGCCCGGACTAGCGGGAAGGTCGATGAGCAGTTCTTC.

This clone was recorded a few times. Its ends do not fully match the called genes, so a read error is possible. This sequence joins TRBV28 and TRBJ1-3, with 9 bases lining up with TRBD1. Germline lookup yields CDR1 MDHEN and CDR2 SYDVKM. The CDR3 consists of 12 residues. The CDR3 region has the DNA TGTGCCAGCAGTTTTCCCGGACAGGGGTCGGATTTT. As protein: CASSFPGQGSDF.

The table lists this clone with many counts. V and J are TRBV25-1 and TRBJ1-1, with D hard to call. The CDR3 sequence is 13 residues long. Trimming cost V 3 bases and J 10 bases, with 15 bases left between them. Looked up from germline, CDR1 is MGHDK and CDR2 is SYGVNS. CDR3: CASSDARVGGAFF. The CDR3 coding sequence is TGTGCCAGCAGTGATGCGAGGGTAGGAGGAGCTTTCTTT. The variable domain in full, with the rest retrieved from reference TRBV25-1 and TRBJ1-1, is EADIYQTPRYLVIGTGKKITLECSQTMGHDKMYWYQQDPGMELHLIHYSYGVNSTEKGDLSSESTVSRIRTEHFPLTLESARPSHTSQYLCASSDARVGGAFFGQGTRLTVV.

The chain carries TRBV6-5 and TRBJ2-2; possibly TRBD1 for D (8 bases). Germline V gene sequence: CDR1 MNHEY, CDR2 SVGAGI. Trimming shortened V by 6 bases and J by 5 bases, and 13 bases separated the two germline ends. This CDR3 is built from 14 residues. The CDR3 protein is CASSPQGGTGELFF. CDR3 DNA sequence: TGTGCCAGCAGCCCACAGGGGGGGACCGGGGAGCTGTTTTTT.

The gene calls are TRBV10-3 and TRBJ2-2; TRBD1 is a possible D gene (5 bases). The V and J ends lost 10 bases and 8 bases respectively, with 17 bases between them. Germline assignment: CDR1 ENHRY and CDR2 SYGVKD. This CDR3 is 13 amino acids long. This chain's CDR3 is CATTPGQGGELFF. CDR3 sequence (DNA): TGTGCCACCACTCCCGGGCAGGGTGGGGAGCTGTTTTTT.

The chain links TRBV5-8 to TRBJ2-7; possibly TRBD2 for D (5 bases). The CDR3 is made up of 18 amino acids. With 1 base removed from V and 6 bases from J, the gap between germline ends came to 26 bases. Germline lookup yields CDR1 SGHTS and CDR2 YDEGEE. The CDR3 here is CASSLLWFRQDGEGEQYF. The CDR3 DNA sequence: TGTGCCAGCAGCTTGTTGTGGTTTCGGCAGGACGGCGAGGGCGAGCAGTACTTC.

J is TRBJ2-7 and V is TRBV27; 8 nucleotides match TRBD1. The length of the CDR3 is 14 residues. Trimming took 4 bases from V and 2 from J; bases not matched to a gene: 4. The germline gives CDR1 MNHEY, CDR2 SMNVEV (reference sequence). The CDR3 sequence: CASSWRQGTYEQYF. CDR3 sequence (DNA): TGTGCCAGCAGTTGGAGACAGGGGACCTACGAGCAGTACTTC.

This chain uses TRBV18 with TRBJ2-1; 10 nucleotides align to TRBD1. V was clipped by 3 bases and J by 2 bases; unmatched bases: 1. Germline-derived CDR1 and CDR2 are KGHSH and LQKENI. This CDR3 region has 15 residues. CDR3 bases: TGTGCCAGCTCACCGGGGACAGGGGCCTACAATGAGCAGTTCTTC. As protein: CASSPGTGAYNEQFF. Drawing the rest from reference TRBV18 and TRBJ2-1, the complete variable domain is NAGVMQNPRHLVRRRGQEARLRCSPMKGHSHVYWYRQLPEEGLKFMVYLQKENIIDESGMPKERFSAEFPKEGPSILRIQQVVRGDSAAYFCASSPGTGAYNEQFFGPGTRLTVL.

The J gene is TRBJ1-1, the V gene TRBV5-4; weak D call: TRBD1 (6 bases). The V end lost 0 bases, the J end lost 5 bases, and 8 bases lay between the germline ends. The CDR3 covers 13 residues. Germline CDR1 and CDR2: SGHNT and YYREEE (reference sequence). The CDR3 protein is CASSLGGGTEAFF. The DNA of the CDR3 is TGTGCCAGCAGCTTGGGAGGGGGTACTGAAGCTTTCTTT.

The chain recombines TRBV7-6 with TRBJ2-7; TRBD2 aligns across 14 bases. The length of the CDR3 is 16 residues. V was pared by 5 bases and J by 6 bases, with 9 bases of the junction left unmatched. The germline gives CDR1 SGHVS, CDR2 FNYEAQ. CDR3: CASSVGLAGGTGEQYF. CDR3 bases: TGTGCCAGCAGCGTAGGACTAGCGGGAGGAACGGGCGAGCAGTACTTC.

The V and J genes are TRBV11-2 and TRBJ2-7; D is perhaps TRBD2 (5 bases). The ends were cut back, 0 bases at V and 3 bases at J, with 12 bases in the middle. Germline CDR1 SGHAT, CDR2 FQNNGV. The CDR3 spans 15 residues. CDR3 nucleotide sequence: TGTGCCAGCAGCTTAGACTATCGGACTCTCTACGAGCAGTACTTC. This encodes CASSLDYRTLYEQYF.

The chain recombines TRBV6-6 with TRBJ2-1; 10 nucleotides match TRBD1. J gave up 8 bases and V 9 bases, and 7 bases lay outside the gene matches. This CDR3 is 13 amino acids long. Germline V gene sequence: CDR1 MNHNY, CDR2 SVGAGI (reference sequence). The DNA for the CDR3 is TGTGCCAGTCGACAGGGGGCTTTAGATGAGCAGTTCTTC. This gives the protein CASRQGALDEQFF.

The rearrangement uses TRBV6-6 and TRBJ2-7; TRBD1 agrees at 8 bases. The junction had 7 bases not matched to a gene; V was cut back by 6 bases and J by 6 bases. The CDR3 spans 13 residues. Germline CDR1 is MNHNY and CDR2 is SVGAGI (reference sequence). CDR3 bases: TGTGCCAGCAGCACGTCAGGGGGCGGCGAGCAGTACTTC. Amino acid sequence: CASSTSGGGEQYF.

The V and J genes are TRBV28 and TRBJ2-5, with 12 bases aligning to TRBD1. The length of the CDR3 is 15 residues. With V trimmed by 5 bases and J by 10 bases, 11 bases remained unmatched. CDR1 and CDR2 (germline): MDHEN, SYDVKM. The CDR3 protein is CASSPPSGQGAGQYF. In nucleotides, the CDR3 is TGTGCCAGCAGTCCCCCTTCGGGACAGGGGGCAGGCCAGTACTTC.

The chain has TRBV10-3 and TRBJ2-2, with 7 bases matching TRBD1. The CDR3 has 14 residues. Germline CDR1 ENHRY, CDR2 SYGVKD. V lost 6 bases, J lost 1 base, and 2 bases stayed unmatched. The CDR3 reads CAIRGTENTGELFF. In DNA, the CDR3 is TGTGCCATCAGAGGGACAGAGAACACCGGGGAGCTGTTTTTT.

The chain is built from TRBV7-3 and TRBJ2-1; 10 positions match TRBD2. The length of the CDR3 is 18 residues. V gave up 2 bases and J gave up 2 bases; unmatched junction bases: 9. Germline V gene lookup returns CDR1 SGHTA and CDR2 FQGTGA. The CDR3 region has the DNA TGTGCCAGCAGCTTATCTAGCGGGGGAGGAAGGGCCTACAATGAGCAGTTCTTC. It is translated as CASSLSSGGGRAYNEQFF.

The gene calls are TRBV2 and TRBJ2-7, with D maybe TRBD2 (6 bases). Germline CDR1 reads SNHLY; CDR2 reads FYNNEI. This CDR3 has 15 amino acids. V gave up 7 bases and J gave up 3 bases, with 19 bases separating them. The CDR3 DNA reads TGTGCCAGCACCCAATCGGCGGGGTTAAGCTACGAGCAGTACTTC. Translating it yields CASTQSAGLSYEQYF.

The V call is TRBV19, the J call TRBJ1-2, with D tentatively TRBD1 (5 bases). Germline CDR1 LNHDA, CDR2 SQIVND (reference sequence). V was shortened by 5 bases and J by 0 bases, with 16 bases between the two germline ends. The CDR3 extends over 16 amino acids. CDR3 loop: CASSPGRGQTNYGYTF. CDR3 coding DNA: TGTGCCAGTAGTCCAGGGAGGGGCCAAACTAACTATGGCTACACCTTC.

V usage is TRBV6-5 and J usage is TRBJ1-5, with 7 bases fitting TRBD1. The CDR3 contains 15 residues. Germline CDR1 reads MNHEY; CDR2 reads SVGAGI. V lost 6 bases and J lost 0; bases outside the gene matches: 5. The CDR3 bases are TGTGCCAGCAGACCGGACAGGTATAGCAATCAGCCCCAGCATTTT. Amino acid sequence: CASRPDRYSNQPQHF.